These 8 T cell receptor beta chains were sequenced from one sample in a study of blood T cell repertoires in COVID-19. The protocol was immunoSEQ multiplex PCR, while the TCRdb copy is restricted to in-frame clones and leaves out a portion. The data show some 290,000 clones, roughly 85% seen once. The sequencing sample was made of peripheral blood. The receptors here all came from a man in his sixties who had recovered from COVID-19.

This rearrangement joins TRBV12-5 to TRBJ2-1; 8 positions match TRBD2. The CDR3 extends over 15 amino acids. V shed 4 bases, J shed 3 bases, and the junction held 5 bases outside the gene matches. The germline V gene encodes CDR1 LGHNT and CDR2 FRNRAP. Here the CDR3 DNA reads TGTGCTAGTGGTTCAAGCGGGGGACACTACAATGAGCAGTTCTTC. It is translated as CASGSSGGHYNEQFF. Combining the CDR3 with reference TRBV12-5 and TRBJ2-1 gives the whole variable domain DARVTQTPRHKVTEMGQEVTMRCQPILGHNTVFWYRQTMMQGLELLAYFRNRAPLDDSGMPKDRFSAEMPDATLATLKIQPSEPRDSAVYFCASGSSGGHYNEQFFGPGTRLTVL.

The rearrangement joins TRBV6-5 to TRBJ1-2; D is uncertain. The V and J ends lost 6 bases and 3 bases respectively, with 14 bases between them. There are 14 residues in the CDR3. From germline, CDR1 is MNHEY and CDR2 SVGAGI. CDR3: CASSPIGPHYGYTF. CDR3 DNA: TGTGCCAGCAGCCCCATTGGGCCGCACTATGGCTACACCTTC.

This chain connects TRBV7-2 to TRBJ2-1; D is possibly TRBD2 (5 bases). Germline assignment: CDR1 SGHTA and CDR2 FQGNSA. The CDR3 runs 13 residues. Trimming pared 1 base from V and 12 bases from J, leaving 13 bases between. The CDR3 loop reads CASSLEFRGGQFF. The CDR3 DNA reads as TGTGCCAGCAGCTTAGAGTTCCGGGGTGGGCAGTTCTTC.

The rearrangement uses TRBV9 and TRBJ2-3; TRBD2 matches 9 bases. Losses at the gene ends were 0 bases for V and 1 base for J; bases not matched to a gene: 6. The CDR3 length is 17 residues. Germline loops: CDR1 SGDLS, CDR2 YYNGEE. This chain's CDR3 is CASSVARASGGTDTQYF. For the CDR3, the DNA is TGTGCCAGCAGCGTAGCTAGGGCTAGCGGGGGCACAGATACGCAGTATTTT.

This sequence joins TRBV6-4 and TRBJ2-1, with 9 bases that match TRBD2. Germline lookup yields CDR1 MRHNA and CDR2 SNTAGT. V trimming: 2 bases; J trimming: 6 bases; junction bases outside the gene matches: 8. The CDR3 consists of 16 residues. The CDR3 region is CASSDSSGSIRNEQFF. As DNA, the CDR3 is TGTGCCAGCAGTGACAGTAGCGGGAGTATCCGCAATGAGCAGTTCTTC.

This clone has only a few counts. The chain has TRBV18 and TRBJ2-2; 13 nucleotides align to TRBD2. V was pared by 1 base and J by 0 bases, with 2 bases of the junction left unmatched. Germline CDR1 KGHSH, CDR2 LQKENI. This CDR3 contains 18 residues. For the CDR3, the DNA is TGTGCCAGCTCACCACGGACTAGCGGGGGCGCGAACACCGGGGAGCTGTTTTTT. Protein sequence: CASSPRTSGGANTGELFF.

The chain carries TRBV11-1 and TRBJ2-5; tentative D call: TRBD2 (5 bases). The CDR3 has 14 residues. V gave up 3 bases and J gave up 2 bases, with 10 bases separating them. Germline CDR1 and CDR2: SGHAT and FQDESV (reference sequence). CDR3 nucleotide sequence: TGTGCCAGCAGCTTCGGCGGAGGTCAAGAGACCCAGTACTTC. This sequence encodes CASSFGGGQETQYF.

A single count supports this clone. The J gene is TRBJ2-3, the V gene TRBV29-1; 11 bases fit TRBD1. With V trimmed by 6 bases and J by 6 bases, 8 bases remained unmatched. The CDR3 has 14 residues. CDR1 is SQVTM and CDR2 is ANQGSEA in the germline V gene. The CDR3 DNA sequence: TGCAGCGTCGGACAGGGGGCGATTTTTGATACGCAGTATTTT. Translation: CSVGQGAIFDTQYF.